Here is one T cell receptor (beta chain) with its context. Its antigen remains undetermined. Per-base quality was not reported, and no clone a single base away is much larger than it. These data are taken from a study of T cells in Graves' hyperthyroidism and ophthalmopathy (dated by TCRdb to the late 2010s). Some background on the complete study: Peripheral blood was sampled at the time of initial diagnosis, prior to any treatment. TCR Vbeta CDR3 sequencing of 140 or so peripheral blood samples (43 ophthalmopathy, 75 hyperthyroidism and some 17 progressor patients) is reported in the paper. The study also compared thyroid tissue and blood T-cell repertoires from 5 to 7 Graves' hyperthyroidism patients. After blood sampling, hyperthyroidism patients were treated with methimazole at a starting dose of 30 mg daily, and ophthalmopathy patients were treated with high-dose intravenous methylprednisolone. The approximately 100 discovery patients were randomly split 7:3 into training and test sets. To identify TCR V-J signatures that set the groups apart, the researchers used a discovery cohort of about a hundred patients, made up of under 45 with Graves' ophthalmopathy and approximately 57 with stable Graves' hyperthyroidism. Prospective prediction of ophthalmopathy was tested in an independent validation cohort consisting of 18 hyperthyroidism patients and more than 15 patients who later progressed to ophthalmopathy. Broader findings and caveats from the paper: Ophthalmopathy was separated from stable hyperthyroidism by a 13 V-J signature model, with 85% to 90% sensitivity and 81% to 83% specificity obtained in cross-validation and 80%/75% obtained in testing. In validation, the model predicted progression to ophthalmopathy with 65% to 71% sensitivity and 72% to 85% specificity, a median of approximately 6.7 months before onset. Sample size was not statistically predetermined, and blinding of investigators to group allocation was not performed. Blood samples also contained most of the expanded thyroid clonotypes (frequency above 0.001), which suggests that blood repertoires may reflect thyroid immune responses.

Amplification of TCR beta CDR3 regions was carried out from RNA transcripts. The first round of RT-PCR for the TCR CDR3 was performed with the HTBI primer set and the Qiagen OneStep RT-PCR kit. A second multiplex PCR round built the libraries, followed by size selection and purification. Libraries were sequenced paired-end with 100 bp reads on an Illumina HiSeq2000. Concerning the study's data processing: SOAPnuke was used to process the raw data, with reads discarded if the reads contained adapters or uncalled bases, had a mean Phred below 15, or lacked an exact constant-primer or identifier match. High-quality paired reads were merged with COPE v1.2.5, and unique nucleotide sequences were defined as clonotypes. MiTCR v1.1 was used to align clonotypes to the IMGT TRBV, TRBD and TRBJ reference segments. Only V-J combinations with frequency above 0.0001, covering about 99% of repertoires, were analysed. The TCS score was defined as the ratio of F50 (clonal expansion) to E x V (chaos), calculated using BLOSUM62-based TCRdist between CDR3 peptides within each V-J. Welch's t-statistics and random forest reduced roughly 540 V-J features to 10 to 15, which were used in a naive Bayes classifier (R e1071). TCRdb cleaned the public reads at Q25 with fastp, built clones with MiXCR and kept in-frame beta chains. Identical CDR3 protein sequences are pooled into one entry, listed with their most common genes and DNA. The V and J calls were determined by TCRdb, not by the authors. This sample has 300,000 to 500,000 distinct CDR3 sequences in its table, and around 15% of those were observed once. The ten largest clones take up around 30% of the sample.

In the ophthalmopathy patients, disease was moderately to severely active, with a Clinical Activity Score of 3 or more, a NOSPECS grade of 4 or more, and a duration of less than 3 months. Patients with uncontrolled infections, other autoimmune diseases, pregnancy or lactation were excluded. Clinical symptoms, serum thyroxine and TRAb, thyroid ultrasound, and orbital computed tomography formed the basis for the diagnoses. PBMCs were separated from under 11 ml of fresh peripheral blood using Ficoll-Paque density gradient centrifugation. Total RNA was extracted with Trizol reagent, and quality was checked on an Agilent 2100 Bioanalyzer. The origin of this receptor is a man in his fifties with Graves' ophthalmopathy. The specimen sequenced was blood.

The CDR3 region: CASSSDDRKNIQYF. The DNA sequence is given as TGTGCCAGCAGTTCCGATGACAGGAAAAACATTCAGTACTTC. The sequence joins TRBV3-1 to TRBJ2-4; the D gene is perhaps TRBD1, from 6 matching bases. Cut back by 6 bases and 4 bases, the V and J ends lie 13 bases apart. CDR1 and CDR2, looked up from the germline V gene (reference sequence), are LGHDT and YNNKEL. The CDR3, cysteine through phenylalanine, is 14 amino acids long. Only CDR3 DNA is held: 42 bases, read in frame from base 1.